The clone carrying this TCR beta chain was counted between two and nine times. Its target is not known. The CDR3 has 14 residues. The V end was cut by 0 bases, the J end by 3 bases, with 8 bases between. CDR1 MNHEY and CDR2 SVGAGI come from the germline V gene. The data were taken from a study of persistence of HIV-infected CD4 T cells. Study in general: Donors were ART-treated; their CMV- and Gag-responding CD4+ T cells were isolated.

Cells were stimulated with CMV-infected fibroblast lysates at about 9.4 ug/mL. CD40L-negative CD69-negative CD45RO-high memory CD4+ T cells were sorted as populations depleted of antigen-responding cells. The immunoSEQ assay was version 4, run in survey mode. The table came from immunoSEQ multiplex PCR; TCRdb's copy has only in-frame clones and leaves some out. The sample lists under 60,000 clones; approximately 72% were seen once. The V and J genes are TRBV6-5 and TRBJ1-1; D remains ambiguous. Sequencing was performed on CD4+ T cells sorted from PBMCs after approximately 19-hour stimulation, taken from a patient who received antiretroviral therapy. The TCR sequence derives from an adult man with HIV who was CMV-seropositive. The CDR3 spells CASSYSYVYTEAFF. CDR3 nucleotides: TGTGCCAGCAGTTACTCGTACGTATACACTGAAGCTTTCTTT.